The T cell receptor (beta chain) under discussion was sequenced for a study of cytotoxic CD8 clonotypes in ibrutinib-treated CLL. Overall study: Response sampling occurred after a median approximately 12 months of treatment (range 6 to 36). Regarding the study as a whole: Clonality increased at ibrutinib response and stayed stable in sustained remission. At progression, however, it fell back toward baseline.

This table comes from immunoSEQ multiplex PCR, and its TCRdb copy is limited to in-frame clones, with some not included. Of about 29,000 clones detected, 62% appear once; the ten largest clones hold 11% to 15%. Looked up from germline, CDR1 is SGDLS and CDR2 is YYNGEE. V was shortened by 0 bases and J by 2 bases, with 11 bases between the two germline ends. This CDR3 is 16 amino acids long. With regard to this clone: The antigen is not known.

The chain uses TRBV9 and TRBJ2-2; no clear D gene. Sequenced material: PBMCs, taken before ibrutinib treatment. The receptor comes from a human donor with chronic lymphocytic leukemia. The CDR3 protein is CASSVVSSLNTGELFF. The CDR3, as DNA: TGTGCCAGCAGCGTAGTTAGTTCCCTTAACACCGGGGAGCTGTTTTTT.